A selection of T cell receptor beta chains follows, all from one sample in a study of T cell repertoires in cytomegalovirus infection. TCRdb re-derived calls from the reads in MiXCR, one entry per CDR3 protein. The data show 560,000 or so distinct CDR3 sequences, with more than 15% seen just once and roughly a quarter held by the top ten. Sequencing was performed on CD8+ T cells from PBMCs. These receptor sequences come from a human donor in good health (CMV status not recorded). Some clones in this sample may be carry-over from other donors' samples. CDR3s include the opening cysteine and the closing phenylalanine or tryptophan. A D gene is named only where the DNA matches it firmly. Clone size is stated in some rows and not others, as once, few, many or a class when expanded.

>-|TRBJ1-2|few|TRBV6-1
CASSEGAEGYTF
TGTGCCAGCAGTGAAGGGGCTGAAGGCTACACCTTC
>TRBD1|TRBJ2-5|many|TRBV7-2
CASKGQGAFVGETQYF
TGTGCCAGCAAGGGACAGGGGGCTTTCGTCGGAGAGACCCAGTACTTC
>TRBD1|TRBJ1-1|many|TRBV7-9
CASSPSRTGDTEAFF
TGTGCCAGCAGCCCCTCCCGGACAGGGGACACTGAAGCTTTCTTT
>-|TRBJ2-3|many|TRBV12-3/TRBV12-4
CASSLPQLTPSSTDTQYF
TGTGCCAGCAGTTTACCCCAGCTGACTCCTTCTAGCACAGATACGCAGTATTTT
>-|TRBJ2-1|-|TRBV29-1
CSVGGKLGTNEQFF
TGCAGCGTTGGAGGGAAACTAGGTACTAATGAGCAGTTCTTC
>TRBD2|TRBJ2-3|many|TRBV7-3
CASSDGTSGGIDTQYF
TGTGCCAGCAGCGACGGGACTAGCGGGGGGATAGATACGCAGTATTTT
>TRBD1|TRBJ1-4|few|TRBV27
CASSLTGGFEKLFF
TGTGCCAGCAGCCTGACAGGGGGTTTTGAAAAACTGTTTTTT
>TRBD1|TRBJ2-3|few|TRBV7-9
CASSPTYGTALDTQYF
TGTGCCAGCAGCCCTACGTACGGGACAGCCCTAGATACGCAGTATTTT
>TRBD2|TRBJ2-1|-|TRBV20-1
CSAIRTSGRYEQFF
TGCAGTGCTATCAGGACTAGCGGGAGGTATGAGCAGTTCTTC
>TRBD2|TRBJ2-7|-|TRBV27
CASSLSGLGTYEQYF
TGTGCCAGCAGTTTATCGGGACTAGGGACCTACGAGCAGTACTTC
>TRBD1|TRBJ1-2|once|TRBV9
CASSLGDRRNGYTF
TGTGCCAGCAGCCTAGGGGACAGGAGGAATGGCTACACCTTC
>-|TRBJ2-2|many|TRBV7-6
CASSPPLGGKNTGELFF
TGTGCCAGCAGCCCCCCCTTAGGGGGGAAAAACACCGGGGAGCTGTTTTTT
>TRBD1|TRBJ1-1|few|TRBV6-6
CASSYQPTGWNTEAFF
TGTGCCAGCAGTTACCAACCGACAGGGTGGAACACTGAAGCTTTCTTT
>-|TRBJ1-6|few|TRBV5-4
CASSPGNRQLHF
TGTGCCAGCAGCCCGGGAAACAGGCAACTCCACTTT
>TRBD1|TRBJ2-7|many|TRBV28
CASSLRFRGQLAEQYF
TGTGCCAGCAGTTTGCGATTCAGGGGACAGCTAGCCGAGCAGTACTTC
>TRBD2|TRBJ2-1|many|TRBV6-1
CASSEGTRTHNEQFF
TGTGCCAGCAGTGAGGGGACTAGAACCCACAATGAGCAGTTCTTC
>-|TRBJ2-1|many|TRBV12-3/TRBV12-4
CASGVSYNEQFF
TGTGCCAGCGGCGTGTCCTACAATGAGCAGTTCTTC
>TRBD1|TRBJ1-5|-|TRBV7-9
CASSLGQVNQPKHF
TGTGCAAGCAGCCTCGGACAGGTTAATCAGCCCAAGCATTTT
>-|TRBJ2-3|many|TRBV4-1
CASSQRWRTDTQYF
TGCGCCAGCAGCCAAAGGTGGAGGACAGATACGCAGTATTTT
>-|TRBJ2-1|-|TRBV29-1
CSVSPSGGRSSYNEQFF
TGCAGCGTGAGCCCGAGCGGAGGAAGGAGCTCCTACAATGAGCAGTTCTTC
>TRBD1|TRBJ2-7|few|TRBV9
CASSVSGTGTYEQYF
TGTGCCAGCAGCGTATCCGGGACAGGGACCTACGAGCAGTACTTC
>TRBD1|TRBJ1-1|many|TRBV12-3/TRBV12-4
CASSQSKGGATWTEAFF
TGTGCCAGCAGCCAGAGCAAAGGGGGCGCAACGTGGACTGAAGCTTTCTTT